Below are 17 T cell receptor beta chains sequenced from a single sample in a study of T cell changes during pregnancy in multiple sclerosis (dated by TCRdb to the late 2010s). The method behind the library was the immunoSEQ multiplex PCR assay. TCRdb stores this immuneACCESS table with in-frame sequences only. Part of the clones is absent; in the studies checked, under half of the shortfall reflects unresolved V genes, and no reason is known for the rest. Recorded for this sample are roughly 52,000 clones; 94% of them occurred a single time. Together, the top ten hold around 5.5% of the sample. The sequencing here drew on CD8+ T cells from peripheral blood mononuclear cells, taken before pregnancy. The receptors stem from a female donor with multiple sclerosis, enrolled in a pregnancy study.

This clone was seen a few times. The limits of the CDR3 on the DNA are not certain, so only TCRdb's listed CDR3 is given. The CDR3 loop reads CASSFGAGTSGYEQYF. The chain carries TRBV19 and TRBJ2-7; TRBD2, as called in the table, went unchecked against the DNA. Per germline, CDR1 LNHDA and CDR2 SQIVND (reference sequence). Including both end residues, the CDR3 is 16 amino acids long.

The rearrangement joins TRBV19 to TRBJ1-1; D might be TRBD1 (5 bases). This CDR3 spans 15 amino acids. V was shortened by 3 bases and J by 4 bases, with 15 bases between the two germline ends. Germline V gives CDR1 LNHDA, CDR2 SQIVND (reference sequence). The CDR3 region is CASSIDGGGVTEAFF. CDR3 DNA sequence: TGTGCCAGTAGTATCGACGGAGGAGGGGTCACTGAAGCTTTCTTT.

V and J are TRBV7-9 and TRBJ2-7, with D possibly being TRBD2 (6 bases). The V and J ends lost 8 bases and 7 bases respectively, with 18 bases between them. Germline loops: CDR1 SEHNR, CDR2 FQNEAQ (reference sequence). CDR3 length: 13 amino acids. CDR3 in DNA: TGTGCCAGCTCTACCCCCGGGAGTCTAGAGCAGTACTTC. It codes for CASSTPGSLEQYF. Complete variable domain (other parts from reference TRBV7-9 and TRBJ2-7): DTGVSQNPRHKITKRGQNVTFRCDPISEHNRLYWYRQTLGQGPEFLTYFQNEAQLEKSRLLSDRFSAERPKGSFSTLEIQRTEQGDSAMYLCASSTPGSLEQYFGPGTRLTVT.

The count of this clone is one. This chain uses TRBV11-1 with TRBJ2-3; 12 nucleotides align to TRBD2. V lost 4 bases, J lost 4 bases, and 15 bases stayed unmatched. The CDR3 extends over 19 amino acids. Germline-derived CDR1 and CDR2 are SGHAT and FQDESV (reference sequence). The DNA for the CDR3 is TGTGCCAGCAGCTCACTAGCGGGAGGAGACGAGAGGTATCCAGATACGCAGTATTTT. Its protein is CASSSLAGGDERYPDTQYF.

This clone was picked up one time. For the CDR3, the DNA is TGTGCCAGCAGCTCAGGAGGGGGCCCCTACAATGAGCAGTTCTTC. This encodes CASSSGGGPYNEQFF. The rearrangement uses TRBV13 and TRBJ2-1, with D maybe TRBD1 (7 bases). V shed 4 bases and J shed 2 bases, with 12 bases lying between them. This CDR3 spans 15 amino acids. Looked up from germline, CDR1 is PRHDT and CDR2 is FYEKMQ (reference sequence).

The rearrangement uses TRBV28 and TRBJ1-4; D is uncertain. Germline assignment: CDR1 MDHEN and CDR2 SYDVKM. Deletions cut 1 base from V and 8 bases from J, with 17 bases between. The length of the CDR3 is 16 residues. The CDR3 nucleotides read TGTGCCAGCAGTTTATCTCCGGCCTTCTCGGGGGAAAAACTGTTTTTT. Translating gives CASSLSPAFSGEKLFF.

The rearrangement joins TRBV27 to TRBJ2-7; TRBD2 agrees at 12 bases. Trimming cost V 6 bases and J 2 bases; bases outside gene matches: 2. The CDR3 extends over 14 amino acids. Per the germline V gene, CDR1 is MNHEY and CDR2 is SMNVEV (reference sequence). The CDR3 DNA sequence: TGTGCCAGCAGCCGACTAGCGGGAGCCTACGAGCAGTACTTC. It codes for CASSRLAGAYEQYF.

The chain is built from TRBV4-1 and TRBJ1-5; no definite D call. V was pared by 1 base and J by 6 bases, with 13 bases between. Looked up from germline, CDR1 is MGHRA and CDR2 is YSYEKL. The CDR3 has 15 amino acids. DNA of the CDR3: TGCGCCAGCAGCCAAGGAGTGCTGTCCGGTCAGCCCCAGCATTTT. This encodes CASSQGVLSGQPQHF.

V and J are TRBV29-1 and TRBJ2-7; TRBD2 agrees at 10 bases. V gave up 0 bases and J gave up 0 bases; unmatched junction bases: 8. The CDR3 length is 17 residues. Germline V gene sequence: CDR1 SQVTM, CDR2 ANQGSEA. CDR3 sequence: CSVEEIASGSTSYEQYF. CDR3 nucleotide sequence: TGCAGCGTTGAAGAGATCGCTAGCGGGAGTACCTCCTACGAGCAGTACTTC.

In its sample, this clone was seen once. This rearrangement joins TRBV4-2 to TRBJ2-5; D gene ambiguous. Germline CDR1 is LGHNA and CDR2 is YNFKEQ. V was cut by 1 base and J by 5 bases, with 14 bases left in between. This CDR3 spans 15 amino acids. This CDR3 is CASSQVHGKEETQYF. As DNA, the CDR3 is TGTGCCAGCAGCCAAGTGCACGGCAAGGAGGAGACCCAGTACTTC.

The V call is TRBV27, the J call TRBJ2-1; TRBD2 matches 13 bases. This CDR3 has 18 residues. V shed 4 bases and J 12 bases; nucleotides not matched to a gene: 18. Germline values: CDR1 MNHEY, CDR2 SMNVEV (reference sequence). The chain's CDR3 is CASSSPGLAGLYNDLQFF. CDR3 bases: TGTGCCAGCAGTTCCCCGGGACTAGCGGGACTATACAATGATTTGCAGTTCTTC.

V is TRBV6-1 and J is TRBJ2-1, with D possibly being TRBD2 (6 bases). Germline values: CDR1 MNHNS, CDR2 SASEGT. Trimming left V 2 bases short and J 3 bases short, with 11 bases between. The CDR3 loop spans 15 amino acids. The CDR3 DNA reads TGTGCCAGCAGTGAATTGGGGGGAGACTACAATGAGCAGTTCTTC. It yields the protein CASSELGGDYNEQFF.

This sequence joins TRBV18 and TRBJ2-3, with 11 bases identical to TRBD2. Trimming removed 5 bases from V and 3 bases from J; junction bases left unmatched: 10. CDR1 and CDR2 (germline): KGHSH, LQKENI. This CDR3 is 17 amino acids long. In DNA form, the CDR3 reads TGTGCCAGCTCAGCTTCGAATAGCGGGAGGGCGACAGATACGCAGTATTTT. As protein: CASSASNSGRATDTQYF.

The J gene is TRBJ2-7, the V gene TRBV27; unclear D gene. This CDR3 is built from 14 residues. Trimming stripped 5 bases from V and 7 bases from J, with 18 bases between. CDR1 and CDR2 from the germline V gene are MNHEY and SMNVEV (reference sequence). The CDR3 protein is CASSPGRGSSEQYF. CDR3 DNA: TGTGCCAGCAGTCCCGGCAGAGGTTCGAGTGAGCAGTACTTC.

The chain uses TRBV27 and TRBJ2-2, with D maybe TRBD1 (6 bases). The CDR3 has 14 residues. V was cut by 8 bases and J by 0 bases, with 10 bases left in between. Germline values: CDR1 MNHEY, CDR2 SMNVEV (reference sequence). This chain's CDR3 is CASHGQPNTGELFF. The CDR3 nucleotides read TGTGCCAGCCATGGACAGCCGAACACCGGGGAGCTGTTTTTT.

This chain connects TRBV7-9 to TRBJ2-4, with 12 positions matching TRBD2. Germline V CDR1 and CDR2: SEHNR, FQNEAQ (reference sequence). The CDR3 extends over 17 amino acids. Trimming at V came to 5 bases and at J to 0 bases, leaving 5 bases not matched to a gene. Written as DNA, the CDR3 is TGTGCCAGCAGCACCGGGACTAGCGGGTCAGCCAAAAACATTCAGTACTTC. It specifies CASSTGTSGSAKNIQYF.

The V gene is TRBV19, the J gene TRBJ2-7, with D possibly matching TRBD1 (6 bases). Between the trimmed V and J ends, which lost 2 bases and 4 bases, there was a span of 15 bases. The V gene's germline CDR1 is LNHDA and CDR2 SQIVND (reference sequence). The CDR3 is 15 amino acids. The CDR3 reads CASSISPGHLYEQYF. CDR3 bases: TGTGCCAGTAGTATAAGCCCGGGACATCTATACGAGCAGTACTTC.